This TCR beta chain was identified in a study of tumor-infiltrating lymphocytes in primary liver carcinoma. Study-wide findings and caveats: The top-250-clone fraction was significantly higher in tumors than in blood (p = 0.039).

Trimming cost V 4 bases and J 0 bases, with 10 bases left between them. CDR1 is MGHRA and CDR2 is YSYEKL in the germline V gene. This CDR3 contains 14 residues. Blood RNA was derived from unsorted whole blood, and germline DNA was extracted too. cDNA specific to TCR beta was made from roughly 500 ng of total RNA, with a constant-region primer employed for priming. Libraries of TCR beta came from three nested multiplex PCR rounds with slightly modified ARM-PCR. TRBV1-TRBV30 forward primers and a C-beta reverse primer were used in the first two PCR rounds, which each ran for approximately 9 cycles. TCRdb analysed the multiplex PCR reads with MiXCR anew, one entry per CDR3 protein. The repertoire includes just over 300,000 distinct CDR3 sequences, about three fifths of them detected once, and 15% to 20% sits in the top ten. This clonotype was seen ten or more times. What it recognizes is unknown.

This receptor was taken from a woman aged 25 to 45 with primary liver carcinoma and hepatitis B virus infection. The chain combines TRBV4-1 with TRBJ2-7; maybe TRBD1 (5 bases). Sequencing was done on a sample of peripheral blood. This CDR3 is CASSRQRSSYEQYF. The DNA for the CDR3 is TGCGCCAGCAGCCGACAGAGGAGCTCCTACGAGCAGTACTTC.